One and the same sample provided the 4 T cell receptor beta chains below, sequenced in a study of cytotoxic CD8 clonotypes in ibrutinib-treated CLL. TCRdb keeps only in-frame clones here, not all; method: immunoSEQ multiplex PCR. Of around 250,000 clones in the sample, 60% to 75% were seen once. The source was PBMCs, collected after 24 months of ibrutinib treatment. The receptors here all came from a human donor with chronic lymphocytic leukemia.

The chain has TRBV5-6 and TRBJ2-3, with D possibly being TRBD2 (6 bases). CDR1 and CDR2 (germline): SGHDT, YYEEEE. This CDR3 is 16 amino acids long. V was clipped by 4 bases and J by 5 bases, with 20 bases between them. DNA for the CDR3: TGTGCCAGCAGCCGGGGGACCCTCGCGGGTGGAGATACGCAGTATTTT. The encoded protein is CASSRGTLAGGDTQYF.

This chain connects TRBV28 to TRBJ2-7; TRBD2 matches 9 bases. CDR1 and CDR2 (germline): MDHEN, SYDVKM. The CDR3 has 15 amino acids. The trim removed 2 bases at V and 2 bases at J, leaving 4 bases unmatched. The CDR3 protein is CASSLASGNPYEQYF. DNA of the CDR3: TGTGCCAGCAGTTTAGCTAGCGGGAATCCCTACGAGCAGTACTTC.

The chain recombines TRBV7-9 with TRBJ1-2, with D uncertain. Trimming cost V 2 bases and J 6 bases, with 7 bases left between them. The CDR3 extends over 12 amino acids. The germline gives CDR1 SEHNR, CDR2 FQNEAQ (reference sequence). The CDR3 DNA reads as TGTGCCAGCAGCTTAAATGGGGATGGCTACACCTTC. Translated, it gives CASSLNGDGYTF.

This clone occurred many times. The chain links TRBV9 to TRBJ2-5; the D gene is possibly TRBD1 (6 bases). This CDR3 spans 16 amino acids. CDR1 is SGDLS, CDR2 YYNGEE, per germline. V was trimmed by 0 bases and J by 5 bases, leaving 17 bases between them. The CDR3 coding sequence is TGTGCCAGCAGCGTAGCCTCCTACAGGGAAAGGGAGACCCAGTACTTC. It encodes CASSVASYRERETQYF.